A selection of T cell receptor beta chains follows, all from one sample in a study of cytomegalovirus exposure and HLA in healthy donors. Sequenced by immunoSEQ multiplex PCR; TCRdb stores in-frame clones only, minus some. This listing includes around 200,000 clones. The sample taken for sequencing was PBMCs. These TCRs come from a young woman in good health and CMV-seropositive. The CDR3 runs from the conserved cysteine through the conserved F or W.

v_gene: TRBV5-6; CDR3aa: CASSLGDLVGEKLFF
v_gene: TRBV11-1; CDR3aa: CASSLKGQGATEAFF
v_gene: TRBV7-2; CDR3aa: CASSLPTSGAYEQYF
v_gene: TRBV7-9; CDR3aa: CTSSSSQGAGQPQHF
v_gene: TRBV6-5; CDR3aa: CASSFSGRDSPLHF
v_gene: TRBV15; CDR3aa: CATSRDYDGGFTEAFF
v_gene: TRBV9; CDR3aa: CASSVGLDNSPLHF
v_gene: TRBV5-6; CDR3aa: CASSLTSTDLYQPQHF
v_gene: TRBV9; CDR3aa: CASSERAGGTDTQYF
v_gene: TRBV9; CDR3aa: CASTNTRPGDGYTF
v_gene: TRBV9; CDR3aa: CASSPRVGTRDTGELFF
v_gene: TRBV14; CDR3aa: CASSQGLAGAETQYF
v_gene: TRBV4-1; CDR3aa: CASSQTGGLQATQYF
v_gene: TRBV7-2; CDR3aa: CASSLQTRVGNTIYF
v_gene: TRBV5-4; CDR3aa: CASNLQGANYGYTF
v_gene: TRBV5-1; CDR3aa: CASSLAKTPNTEAFF
v_gene: TRBV5-6; CDR3aa: CASSLSGTGHMNTEAFF
v_gene: TRBV10-3; CDR3aa: CAISDLADGSYEQYF
v_gene: TRBV5-1; CDR3aa: CASSLGQMTETQYF
v_gene: TRBV19; CDR3aa: CASTPGLAGGYNEQFF
v_gene: TRBV6-1; CDR3aa: CASSESTGGTDTQYF
v_gene: TRBV29-1; CDR3aa: CSVGRTGTGFSSYNEQFF
v_gene: TRBV15; CDR3aa: CWSEDTQYF
v_gene: TRBV7-2; CDR3aa: CASSLSGTGELFF
v_gene: TRBV9; CDR3aa: CASSAGDRNYGYTF
v_gene: TRBV27; CDR3aa: CASSLGTGYGYTF
v_gene: TRBV5-1; CDR3aa: CASSFASERSSYEQYF
v_gene: TRBV7-2; CDR3aa: CASSLSRRDTQYF
v_gene: TRBV4-1; CDR3aa: CASSQVPPGLGHVEQYF
v_gene: TRBV19; CDR3aa: CASSITGALSYEQYF
v_gene: TRBV2; CDR3aa: CASRVGTGVYIQYF
v_gene: TRBV9; CDR3aa: CASSVASSGNTIYF
v_gene: TRBV27; CDR3aa: CASSPGTGGLTEAFF
v_gene: TRBV7-2; CDR3aa: CASSFLGRGEKLFF
v_gene: TRBV7-8; CDR3aa: CASSSGQDPILAKNIQYF
v_gene: TRBV30; CDR3aa: CAWRPEQEGSSGANVLTF
v_gene: TRBV19; CDR3aa: CASQQGPSTINYGYTF
v_gene: TRBV5-4; CDR3aa: CASSTGQGRGYTF
v_gene: TRBV7-3; CDR3aa: CASSLDRGGTEAFF
v_gene: TRBV11-3; CDR3aa: CASSPRPRGSYGYTF
v_gene: TRBV27; CDR3aa: CASSSTTGVQPQHF
v_gene: TRBV27; CDR3aa: CASSSYRDSYEQYF
v_gene: TRBV6-1; CDR3aa: CASRLVWNTGELFF
v_gene: TRBV4-2; CDR3aa: CASRPIVTGATNEKLFF
v_gene: TRBV9; CDR3aa: CASSVARPGYLSTDTQYF
v_gene: TRBV5-1; CDR3aa: CASSLSTGVYLLGGYTF
v_gene: TRBV25-1; CDR3aa: CASSAPAGYNSPLHF
v_gene: TRBV6-5; CDR3aa: CASRRDPRYEQYF
v_gene: TRBV4-3; CDR3aa: CASSQDLSGTATNEKLFF
v_gene: TRBV6-1; CDR3aa: CASSEAAYRGPGELFF
v_gene: TRBV29-1; CDR3aa: CSVGPGSPGDTQYF
v_gene: TRBV18; CDR3aa: CASSPGTGGFYGYTF
v_gene: TRBV7-9; CDR3aa: CASSPRDRGYEQYF
v_gene: TRBV5-4; CDR3aa: CASSSGRDTSYYTF